This entry lists 10 T cell receptor beta chains sequenced from one sample in a study of OX40 agonist ivuxolimab in advanced cancers. The data were produced by immunoSEQ multiplex PCR, yet TCRdb's version contains in-frame clones alone and is incomplete. Altogether 48,000 or so clones are present, around 90% being singletons, with the ten largest covering roughly 6.3%. Sequenced material: CD4+ or CD8+ T cells sorted from blood, taken in a trial of the OX40 agonist ivuxolimab. These receptors originate from an adult with an advanced solid tumor such as melanoma, head and neck, liver or kidney cancer.

This clone was seen a handful of times. This rearrangement joins TRBV28 to TRBJ1-3; no reliable D call. With 6 bases removed from V and 5 bases from J, the gap between germline ends came to 20 bases. This CDR3 is built from 16 residues. Germline-derived CDR1 and CDR2 are MDHEN and SYDVKM. The CDR3 reads CASSPRDGSQRNTIYF. The CDR3, as DNA: TGTGCCAGCAGCCCCCGGGATGGCTCACAACGAAACACCATATATTTT.

The rearrangement uses TRBV11-2 and TRBJ2-2, with TRBD1 identical over 7 bases. The CDR3 covers 16 residues. V lost 5 bases, J lost 3 bases, and 9 bases stayed unmatched. Germline-derived CDR1 and CDR2 are SGHAT and FQNNGV. As DNA, the CDR3 is TGTGCCAGCAGCGCACCTCCAGGGGGTTACACCGGGGAGCTGTTTTTT. This translates into CASSAPPGGYTGELFF.

This clone showed up just once. V is TRBV6-4 and J is TRBJ2-7, with a possible D match to TRBD1 (6 bases). The CDR3 runs 15 residues. Germline V gives CDR1 MRHNA, CDR2 SNTAGT. The V end was cut by 2 bases, the J end by 3 bases, with 14 bases between. The CDR3 bases are TGTGCCAGCAGTGACAAGGACAGACCCTTCTACGAGCAGTACGTC. Residues: CASSDKDRPFYEQYV.

The chain joins TRBV28 to TRBJ1-1; D uncertain. The CDR3 runs to 14 residues. Germline V CDR1 and CDR2: MDHEN, SYDVKM. The V gene lost 6 bases and the J gene lost 3 bases, with 14 bases spanning the gap. The CDR3 is CASSLTGRYTEAFF. For the CDR3, the DNA is TGTGCCAGCAGCCTTACCGGCAGATACACTGAAGCTTTCTTT.

The CDR3 spells CASSPRSSYEQYF. CDR3 nucleotide sequence: TGTGCCAGCAGTCCTAGGAGCTCCTACGAGCAGTACTTC. J is TRBJ2-7 and V is TRBV9; D gene uncertain. V shed 5 bases and J shed 0 bases, with 9 bases lying between them. The CDR3 is made up of 13 amino acids. Looked up from germline, CDR1 is SGDLS and CDR2 is YYNGEE.

This rearrangement joins TRBV15 to TRBJ1-6; 7 bases match TRBD1. Unmatched junction bases numbered 5, after V lost 5 bases and J lost 7 bases. The CDR3 is 14 residues long. Germline assignment: CDR1 LNHNV and CDR2 YYDKDF (reference sequence). As DNA, the CDR3 is TGTGCCACCAGCGAACGCAGGGGGAATTCACCCCTCCACTTT. This gives the protein CATSERRGNSPLHF.

The rearrangement uses TRBV2 and TRBJ1-2, with D tentatively TRBD1 (5 bases). V gave up 6 bases and J gave up 6 bases, with 17 bases separating them. CDR1 SNHLY and CDR2 FYNNEI come from the germline V gene. The CDR3 extends over 14 amino acids. CDR3 protein: CASRSPGGDHGYTF. CDR3 nucleotides: TGTGCCAGCAGATCCCCGGGGGGGGACCATGGCTACACCTTC. Drawing the rest from reference TRBV2 and TRBJ1-2, the complete variable domain is EPEVTQTPSHQVTQMGQEVILRCVPISNHLYFYWYRQILGQKVEFLVSFYNNEISEKSEIFDDQFSVERPDGSNFTLKIRSTKLEDSAMYFCASRSPGGDHGYTFGSGTRLTVV.

The chain combines TRBV19 with TRBJ2-7, with D possibly matching TRBD1 (6 bases). Per germline, CDR1 LNHDA and CDR2 SQIVND (reference sequence). The V end was cut by 5 bases, the J end by 4 bases, with 18 bases between. This CDR3 has 15 amino acids. In DNA form, the CDR3 reads TGTGCCAGTAGTCCCAGGGGAGAGCGGCTTTACGAGCAGTACTTC. Protein: CASSPRGERLYEQYF.

V is TRBV4-1 and J is TRBJ1-1; the match to TRBD1 covers 8 bases. Per germline, CDR1 MGHRA and CDR2 YSYEKL. V lost 3 bases to trimming and J lost 4 bases; unmatched junction nucleotides: 4. This CDR3 has 14 amino acids. The CDR3, as DNA: TGCGCCAGCAGCCACGGACAGGGTGGCACTGAAGCTTTCTTT. Its protein is CASSHGQGGTEAFF.

This chain connects TRBV19 to TRBJ2-3, with a possible D match to TRBD2 (5 bases). V lost 5 bases, J lost 1 base, and 16 bases lay in between. Germline loops: CDR1 LNHDA, CDR2 SQIVND (reference sequence). This CDR3 comprises 16 residues. CDR3 DNA: TGTGCCAGTAGTCCTCGGAGGACTGGTGGCACAGATACGCAGTATTTT. Amino acids: CASSPRRTGGTDTQYF. Full variable domain (outside the CDR3, taken from reference TRBV19 and TRBJ2-3): DGGITQSPKYLFRKEGQNVTLSCEQNLNHDAMYWYRQDPGQGLRLIYYSQIVNDFQKGDIAEGYSVSREKKESFPLTVTSAQKNPTAFYLCASSPRRTGGTDTQYFGPGTRLTVL.